A few counts support the clone carrying this TCR beta chain. The antigen remains undetermined. This record comes from a study of cytomegalovirus exposure and HLA in healthy donors. Study at large: A preliminary data release comprised roughly 85 million unique TCRs obtained from HLA-typed donors.

PCR used 60 Vbeta primers and 13 Jbeta primers. Generated by immunoSEQ multiplex PCR, the TCRdb table keeps only in-frame clones and is missing some. The repertoire holds 110,000 or so clones, with roughly 82% as singletons. Study findings and constraints: Later analysis demonstrated an association between a missense DCLRE1C variant and TCR beta V- and J-gene trimming. Exclusion applied to some V segments, including TRBV6-2 and TRBV6-3, as they were indistinguishable.

V lost 5 bases and J 3 bases, leaving 20 bases between the germline ends. The CDR3 runs to 16 residues. The germline V gene encodes CDR1 LGHNA and CDR2 YNFKEQ. The TCR was taken from a man aged 35 to 55 in good health and CMV-seropositive. What was sequenced was PBMCs. This chain connects TRBV4-2 to TRBJ2-7; perhaps TRBD1 as D (6 bases). In DNA form, the CDR3 reads TGTGCCAGCAGCTTGCGGGTGACAGGAAGGGACTACGAGCAGTACTTC. Translating gives CASSLRVTGRDYEQYF.